This T cell receptor (beta chain) was recorded in a study of cytomegalovirus exposure and HLA in healthy donors (dated 2017 in TCRdb). Some background on the complete study: According to an earlier analysis of 587 of the donors, some 170 million T cells yielded 90 million to 130 million unique TCR beta sequences and about 280 Gb of sequence data. An early release that covered around 590 HLA-typed donors contained approximately 300 gigabases of sequencing data and about 93 million unique TCR sequences. Of the 398 genotyped donors, 65% to 90% were placed in the genetic ancestry cluster associated with self-reported Caucasian donors. The study aimed to test whether signatures of past pathogen exposure could be identified by cataloging public T cell receptors. Using immunosequencing, the study profiled T cell repertoires from 640 or so subjects and related those repertoires to cytomegalovirus serostatus. Along with the roughly 610-subject first cohort, a separate validation cohort of around 120 different subjects was used. To predict cytomegalovirus infection status, the study combined high-throughput TCR immunosequencing, statistical association of individual TCRs with disease status, and machine learning. A later analysis re-examined previously published TCR beta repertoires from about 700 donors and added high-resolution HLA genotyping to investigate patterns of TCR occurrence. Rather than drawing on any new phenotypic data, the later analysis identified candidate immune exposures from TCR beta sequences and the way those sequences occurred across donors. An earlier analysis of about 620 of the donors applied high-throughput TCR beta sequencing to assess whether each TCR beta V gene segment acted as functional or pseudogenic. Donor age, sex, ethnicity and CMV serostatus were compiled alongside the repertoire data. In a later genetic analysis, genome-wide SNP genotypes for about 55% of the 666 donors were used, and that subset was treated as a discovery cohort. Every repertoire in the discovery cohort had been generated on one and the same sequencing platform. Class I and class II HLA loci were covered by the typing at four-digit resolution. Typing coverage varied by locus: roughly 620-640 donors for A, B, C, DRB1 and DQB1; approximately 560 for DQA1; approximately 570 for DPA1; roughly 450 for DPB1. Four to six DR-DQ haplotypes were handled as single units for association and clustering, since linkage in the cohort was strong. Across 398 genotyped donors of the cohort, an average of about 240,000 unique TCR beta nucleotide sequences per donor were sequenced, and roughly a sixth of those sequences were non-productive.

Results the study describes overall, beyond this receptor: A further reported finding was that TCR beta sequences accurately predicted the HLA-A and HLA-B alleles for most subjects in the first cohort. In the study, about 150 TCR beta chains were listed as associated with cytomegalovirus. According to a later analysis, parvovirus B19, influenza, CMV and Epstein-Barr virus appeared linked to several top co-occurrence clusters. The classifier was reported to diagnose cytomegalovirus status with high specificity and sensitivity in both the original and validation cohorts. The cohort was sequenced for TCR beta chains only, and without alpha or paired-chain data the features that could be detected were limited. Because counts were too low, about 15 rarely observed V segments, including chromosome 9 orphons, were left out of the earlier analysis of over 550 of the donors. Broadly in line with IMGT annotations, most TCR beta V segments showed up in productive rearrangements about 87% or about 30% of the time in an earlier analysis of around 600 of the donors. Strong co-occurrence of HLA alleles, especially DR and DQ, made assigning TCR associations to individual alleles difficult. The sequencing pipeline was judged likely to have produced a cluster of highly shared sequence variants as a technical artifact. While some public TCRs were present in many individuals, most TCR sequences turned up only very rarely across donors. A few of the identified cytomegalovirus-associated TCR beta chains were confirmed in vitro to be specific for cytomegalovirus antigens. Immune exposure information for the cohort was limited to CMV serostatus. An association between a missense DCLRE1C variant and V-gene and J-gene trimming of TCR beta chains was found in a later genetic analysis and replicated in an independent cohort. Because HLA typing was unavailable for some donors at each locus, only the typed subset was used in association tests. Roughly uniform sequencing depth across donors was assumed in presence/absence analyses, although this assumption may not hold. According to the authors, the approach could potentially be generalized to other disease states and immunological phenotypes. A later analysis found that TCR association rates varied across HLA loci, with DRB1 alleles showing the most associated TCRs and HLA-C alleles the fewest. In a later analysis, HLA-associated TCR beta chains were found to be more clonally expanded and to have lower generation probabilities than equally common non-associated chains. Linkage disequilibrium might explain the correlated functional status among segregating V segments, but an unknown experimental factor could not be excluded. In a later analysis, more than 15,000 TCR beta sequences were associated with specific HLA alleles at a false discovery rate of 0.05. In a later genetic analysis, fewer N-insertions in productive TCRs were reported among donors in an Asian-associated ancestry cluster than the roughly 640-donor mean. According to a later analysis, most CMV-associated TCR beta chains appeared to be HLA-restricted, and the HLA associations seemed to be driven largely by CMV exposure. Some IMGT-functional V segments, including TRBV6-2 and TRBV6-3, could not be told apart with the 87-base-pair reads, so those segments were excluded.

As concerns this clone: No antigen is known for it. Within one base of it there is no much larger clone, and no base qualities were kept.

The cohort comprised approximately 700 healthy bone marrow donors. At the time of sampling, all cohort members were nominally healthy, though unrecorded immune exposures were likely present. The donor was CMV seropositive and was included in the group of 250 to 350 seropositive cohort members. A peripheral blood sample was provided by each donor, and peripheral blood mononuclear cells were used for TCR beta sequencing. The Qiagen DNeasy Blood Extraction Kit was used to extract genomic DNA from the blood cell samples. Including cysteine and phenylalanine, the CDR3 has 16 amino acids. Of all the DNA, just the CDR3 is kept, 48 bases in frame from base 1. After removal of 0 bases from V and 5 bases from J, the junction retains 4 bases not matched to a gene. Taken from the germline V gene, the CDR1 and CDR2 loops are MNHEY and SVGAGI. The library was built by means of the immunoSEQ multiplex PCR assay. For the multiplex PCR, a mixture combining 60 forward primers for TCR Vbeta segments and 13 reverse primers for TCR Jbeta segments was used. Amplification of the CDR3 region of rearranged TCR beta genes was performed with a multiplex PCR assay on genomic DNA. The amplified TCR beta libraries were sequenced on the Illumina HiSeq System as 87-base-pair reads. On the study's bioinformatics: In a later analysis, tens of millions of unique TCR beta chains were counted across the approximately 620 repertoires, and roughly 9.9 million of these chains were shared by at least two donors. To remove PCR and sequencing errors, raw reads were error-corrected and collapsed into unique sequences using a nearest-neighbor algorithm that merged closely related sequences. V, D and J gene segments were assigned by aligning CDR3 sequences to IMGT reference sequences. For a sequence to be retained, a match of at least six nucleotides to both a V gene segment and a J gene segment was required. A rearrangement counted as productive if the CDR3 had no stop codons and remained in frame with V and J, and every other rearrangement counted as non-productive. Following IMGT convention, CDR3 was defined as the stretch from the second conserved V-encoded cysteine to the conserved J-encoded phenylalanine. Sequences without an unambiguous match to a single V gene segment were excluded from the earlier analysis of 450 to 650 of the donors. An earlier analysis of fewer than 750 of the donors classified V segments as functional when productive rearrangements were above 56.7% and as segregating when the standard deviation between donors was above 5%. A statistical classification framework was developed to diagnose cytomegalovirus status using the catalog of TCR beta chain sequences. In a later analysis, V and J genes were assigned by comparing TCR nucleotide sequences against IMGT/GENE-DB human TR gene sequences. Using the TCRdist pipeline, a later analysis assigned CDR3 sequences along with most-parsimonious VDJ recombination scenarios. In a later analysis, every TCR beta chain was defined by the combination of its CDR3 amino acid sequence and its V-gene family, and reads without a unique V-gene family were dropped. As a way to deal with suspected cross-contamination and a sequencing artifact, a later analysis dropped hundreds of nucleotide sequences that were highly shared and had low generation probability. A later analysis calculated a clonal expansion index for each public chain from normalized within-repertoire ranks of inferred template counts. Generation probabilities in a later analysis came from a VDJ recombination model fitted to out-of-frame rearrangements, and those results were checked against IGoR. In a later analysis, hypergeometric tests were used to score TCR-TCR, TCR-HLA and TCR-CMV co-occurrence, with a repertoire-size bias correction applied to TCR pairs. A later analysis estimated false discovery rates by permuting HLA or CMV assignments 20 times. A later analysis grouped co-occurring TCRs with DBSCAN, adding TCRdist sequence similarity when clustering within HLA-allele-positive subsets. Repertoires with fewer than 30,000 or more than 120,000 public chains were left out of co-occurrence clustering, as were about 5 repertoires with anomalous nucleotide sharing. TCRdb took this table from immuneACCESS and kept in-frame rearrangements with V and J called. Such tables lack part of the clones; where checked against another copy, unresolved V genes explain under half of the gap, and the rest is unexplained. From that table come the V and J calls and clone size; the DNA was used to work out D and trimming. The sample table shows 130,000 or so clones, and 65% to 90% are seen once. The ten largest clonotypes hold just under 3% of the sample.

The V gene is TRBV6-5 and the J gene is TRBJ2-2; TRBD2 agrees with 9 junctional bases. The sequence was obtained from a woman younger than 35 in good health and CMV-seropositive. The sequencing input was PBMCs. The CDR3 sequence is CASSYSGGGATGELFF. The nucleotide sequence reads as follows: TGTGCCAGCAGTTACTCGGGCGGGGGGGCTACCGGGGAGCTGTTTTTT.